One sample yielded the 4 T cell receptor beta chains listed below, sequenced in a study of blood T cell repertoires in COVID-19 (TCRdb year 2020). Libraries were prepared through the immunoSEQ multiplex PCR assay. Imported from immuneACCESS, the table was reduced by TCRdb to in-frame sequences with V and J called. These copies leave out some clones; in studies compared against another copy, an unresolved V gene accounts for under half, and the cause of the remainder is not known. The sample table shows 250,000 to 300,000 clones, and approximately 85% are seen once. The ten largest account for around 10% of the sample. The specimen was peripheral blood. The source is a woman between 65 and 79 years old with acute or convalescent COVID-19.

On this clone: Within the sample, other DNA sequences also encode this same CDR3. The chain carries TRBV7-9 and TRBJ1-1; D is undetermined. V was pared by 1 base and J by 4 bases, with 7 bases between. Germline CDR1 and CDR2: SEHNR and FQNEAQ (reference sequence). The CDR3 consists of 13 residues. DNA of the CDR3: TGTGCCAGCAGCTTAGGGGCAGGCACTGAAGCTTTCTTT. Its translation is CASSLGAGTEAFF.

The gene calls are TRBV7-9 and TRBJ1-2, with D tentatively TRBD1 (5 bases). Trimming stripped 5 bases from V and 6 bases from J, with 16 bases between. CDR3 length: 14 amino acids. The germline V gene encodes CDR1 SEHNR and CDR2 FQNEAQ (reference sequence). CDR3 DNA sequence: TGTGCCAGCAGCGCCTGGGGAGGGGAGGATGGCTACACCTTC. Translated, it gives CASSAWGGEDGYTF.

V is TRBV28 and J is TRBJ2-3; 9 bases are a match to TRBD2. CDR3 length: 17 amino acids. Unmatched junction bases numbered 15, after V lost 6 bases and J lost 5 bases. Germline CDR1 is MDHEN and CDR2 is SYDVKM. In DNA, the CDR3 is TGTGCCAGCAGACCGTCGGGGCGGGGGGGCAGTGTAGATACGCAGTATTTT. It codes for CASRPSGRGGSVDTQYF. Variable domain in full (rest from reference TRBV28 and TRBJ2-3): DVKVTQSSRYLVKRTGEKVFLECVQDMDHENMFWYRQDPGLGLRLIYFSYDVKMKEKGDIPEGYSVSREKKERFSLILESASTNQTSMYLCASRPSGRGGSVDTQYFGPGTRLTVL.

This clone showed up just a few times. V is TRBV6-5 and J is TRBJ1-2, with 7 nucleotides matching TRBD1. This CDR3 is built from 13 residues. V trimming: 6 bases; J trimming: 7 bases; junction bases outside the gene matches: 8. The germline V gene encodes CDR1 MNHEY and CDR2 SVGAGI. The CDR3 DNA follows: TGTGCCAGCAGGGACCGGGACAGAGGTGGCTACACCTTC. This codes for CASRDRDRGGYTF.